Each of the 18 T cell receptor beta chains below was sequenced from the same sample in a study of graft-versus-host responses after intestinal transplantation. Repertoires were generated with immunoSEQ multiplex PCR, while TCRdb's copy carries only in-frame clones and drops some. This table has 14,000 to 15,000 clones, 90% to 95% appearing once. The starting material was PBMCs, obtained 9 days after transplant. The source of these receptors is a human patient who received an intestinal transplant, so some T cells may come from the graft donor.

The gene calls are TRBV30 and TRBJ1-1; D remains ambiguous. CDR3 length: 11 amino acids. The V gene's germline CDR1 is GTSNPN and CDR2 SVGIG (reference sequence). Trimming took off 1 base at V and 3 bases at J, with 3 bases between the two ends. DNA of the CDR3: TGTGCCTGGAGTGATGACACTGAAGCTTTCTTT. Its translation is CAWSDDTEAFF. The whole variable domain, filled in from reference TRBV30 and TRBJ1-1, reads SQTIHQWPATLVQPVGSPLSLECTVEGTSNPNLYWYRQAAGRGLQLLFYSVGIGQISSEVPQNLSASRPQDRQFILSSKKLLLSDSGFYLCAWSDDTEAFFGQGTRLTVV.

The chain combines TRBV10-2 with TRBJ2-1; D gene uncertain. The CDR3 has 15 amino acids. V was clipped by 0 bases and J by 5 bases, with 11 bases between them. CDR1 is WSHSY, CDR2 SAAADI, per germline. DNA of the CDR3: TGCGCCAGCAGTGAGTCGAAGTGTTGCCACAATGAGCAGTTCTTC. Translated, it gives CASSESKCCHNEQFF.

The J gene is TRBJ2-6, the V gene TRBV5-1; a possible D gene is TRBD2 (6 bases). V dropped 0 bases and J dropped 0 bases, with 13 bases sitting between them. The CDR3 sequence is 18 residues long. CDR1 SGHRS and CDR2 YFSETQ come from the germline V gene. CDR3 DNA: TGCGCCAGCAGCTTGGTTTGGACGGACTACTCTGGGGCCAACGTCCTGACTTTC. Its protein product is CASSLVWTDYSGANVLTF.

The gene calls are TRBV28 and TRBJ1-3; no clear D. Germline lookup yields CDR1 MDHEN and CDR2 SYDVKM. With 5 bases removed from V and 0 bases from J, the gap between germline ends came to 5 bases. This CDR3 comprises 13 residues. The CDR3 sequence is CASSGRSGNTIYF. The CDR3 region has the DNA TGTGCCAGCAGTGGGCGCTCTGGAAACACCATATATTTT.

Here the CDR3 DNA reads TGCACCCTAATGTGGTGGGAGAGGTTCTACGAGCAGTACTTC. Translated: CTLMWWERFYEQYF. The gene calls are TRBV29-1 and TRBJ2-7; a possible D gene is TRBD2 (5 bases). Germline lookup yields CDR1 SQVTM and CDR2 ANQGSEA. The CDR3 has 14 amino acids.

The chain carries TRBV5-4 and TRBJ2-7, with 8 bases lining up with TRBD2. J lost 0 bases, V lost 0 bases, and 2 bases had no gene match. The CDR3 loop spans 15 amino acids. The germline V gene encodes CDR1 SGHNT and CDR2 YYREEE (reference sequence). This CDR3 is CASSLEGTSSYEQYF. For the CDR3, the DNA is TGTGCCAGCAGCTTGGAGGGGACTAGCTCCTACGAGCAGTACTTC. Combining the CDR3 with reference TRBV5-4 and TRBJ2-7 gives the whole variable domain ETGVTQSPTHLIKTRGQQVTLRCSSQSGHNTVSWYQQALGQGPQFIFQYYREEENGRGNFPPRFSGLQFPNYSSELNVNALELDDSALYLCASSLEGTSSYEQYFGPGTRLTVT.

This chain joins TRBV23-1 and TRBJ1-5; TRBD1 matches at 11 bases. TRBV23-1 is an ORF, with its function uncertain. The V and J ends lost 1 base and 4 bases, in that order; junction bases with no gene match: 3. The CDR3 is 16 residues long. The CDR3 sequence: CASSQFGTGGNQPQHF. DNA of the CDR3: TGCGCCAGCAGTCAATTTGGGACAGGGGGTAATCAGCCCCAGCATTTT.

V gene TRBV29-1 combines with J gene TRBJ1-2, with D hard to call. Germline V gene data show CDR1 as SQVTM and CDR2 as ANQGSEA. V lost 6 bases, J lost 3 bases, and 17 bases lay in between. The CDR3 spans 14 residues. The CDR3 region has the DNA TGCAGCGTCCCCCTCCCGGGGAGGCACTATGGCTACACCTTC. It specifies CSVPLPGRHYGYTF.

The V and J genes are TRBV5-4 and TRBJ2-3, with 10 bases aligning to TRBD2. Germline lookup yields CDR1 SGHNT and CDR2 YYREEE (reference sequence). This CDR3 is built from 19 residues. V trimming: 4 bases; J trimming: 0 bases; junction bases outside the gene matches: 14. CDR3 sequence reads: CASSRLGLAGVDSTDTQYF. CDR3 bases: TGTGCCAGCAGCCGGTTGGGGCTAGCGGGAGTGGATAGCACAGATACGCAGTATTTT.

This chain uses TRBV5-1 with TRBJ2-1, with 10 bases aligning to TRBD2. Germline loops: CDR1 SGHRS, CDR2 YFSETQ. CDR3 length equals 15 residues. With 4 bases clipped from V and 7 bases from J, the junction kept 8 bases outside the gene matches. This CDR3 reads CASSRLAGAINEQFF. CDR3 bases: TGCGCCAGCAGCAGGCTAGCGGGAGCTATAAATGAGCAGTTCTTC.

The chain combines TRBV6-5 with TRBJ2-1; 8 bases match TRBD1. The CDR3 is 15 residues long. V trimming: 5 bases; J trimming: 7 bases; junction bases outside the gene matches: 10. CDR1 is MNHEY and CDR2 is SVGAGI in the germline V gene. CDR3 in amino acids: CASSAPGQEGNEQFF. The CDR3 DNA reads as TGTGCCAGCAGTGCCCCGGGACAGGAGGGTAATGAGCAGTTCTTC.

The gene calls are TRBV9 and TRBJ2-1; D ambiguous. This CDR3 contains 13 residues. Trimming took off 2 bases at V and 4 bases at J, with 7 bases between the two ends. Germline V gives CDR1 SGDLS, CDR2 YYNGEE. CDR3 in DNA: TGTGCCAGCAGCGTCAGCGAGTACAATGAGCAGTTCTTC. Amino acids: CASSVSEYNEQFF.

The chain has TRBV5-1 and TRBJ1-1; no reliable D call. Trimming removed 1 base at V and 1 base at J, with 8 bases between. CDR3 length: 14 amino acids. From germline, CDR1 is SGHRS and CDR2 YFSETQ. CDR3 loop: CASSLSWGNTEAFF. CDR3 nucleotides: TGCGCCAGCAGCTTGAGTTGGGGGAACACTGAAGCTTTCTTT.

V usage is TRBV14 and J usage is TRBJ2-1; perhaps TRBD2 as D (6 bases). The germline gives CDR1 SGHDN, CDR2 FVKESK. The V gene lost 3 bases and the J gene lost 3 bases, with 9 bases spanning the gap. The CDR3 loop spans 14 amino acids. The CDR3 DNA reads as TGTGCCAGCAGCCACAGCGGGTACTACAATGAGCAGTTCTTC. Its translation is CASSHSGYYNEQFF.

CDR3 region: CASGTGHQPQHF. CDR3 bases: TGTGCCAGTGGGACAGGCCACCAGCCCCAGCATTTT. The chain couples TRBV28 to TRBJ1-5; 8 bases are a match to TRBD1. From germline, CDR1 is MDHEN and CDR2 SYDVKM. The CDR3 has 12 residues. After removal of 9 bases from V and 7 bases from J, the junction contained 5 bases not matched to a gene.

The chain joins TRBV19 to TRBJ2-6, with D perhaps TRBD1 (6 bases). V lost 3 bases and J 2 bases, leaving 17 bases between the germline ends. Germline V gives CDR1 LNHDA, CDR2 SQIVND (reference sequence). The CDR3 is made up of 18 amino acids. Written as DNA, the CDR3 is TGTGCCAGTAGTATCGGTCCAGGGGTAAAGACTGGGGCCAACGTCCTGACTTTC. Residues: CASSIGPGVKTGANVLTF.

The chain is built from TRBV27 and TRBJ2-3, with D uncertain. The germline gives CDR1 MNHEY, CDR2 SMNVEV (reference sequence). This CDR3 has 14 amino acids. V lost 4 bases and J lost 5, with 13 bases in between. The DNA for the CDR3 is TGTGCCAGCAGTTATGATGGATTTCAAGATACGCAGTATTTT. Protein: CASSYDGFQDTQYF.

The chain recombines TRBV7-9 with TRBJ1-5; TRBD1 agrees at 7 bases. The CDR3 length is 14 residues. The V gene end was trimmed by 5 bases and the J gene end by 4 bases; junction bases not matched to a gene: 5. The V gene's germline CDR1 is SEHNR and CDR2 FQNEAQ (reference sequence). CDR3 sequence: CASSPDRWNQPQHF. For the CDR3, the DNA is TGTGCCAGCAGCCCGGACAGGTGGAATCAGCCCCAGCATTTT. The complete variable domain, with remaining parts taken from reference TRBV7-9 and TRBJ1-5, reads DTGVSQNPRHKITKRGQNVTFRCDPISEHNRLYWYRQTLGQGPEFLTYFQNEAQLEKSRLLSDRFSAERPKGSFSTLEIQRTEQGDSAMYLCASSPDRWNQPQHFGDGTRLSIL.